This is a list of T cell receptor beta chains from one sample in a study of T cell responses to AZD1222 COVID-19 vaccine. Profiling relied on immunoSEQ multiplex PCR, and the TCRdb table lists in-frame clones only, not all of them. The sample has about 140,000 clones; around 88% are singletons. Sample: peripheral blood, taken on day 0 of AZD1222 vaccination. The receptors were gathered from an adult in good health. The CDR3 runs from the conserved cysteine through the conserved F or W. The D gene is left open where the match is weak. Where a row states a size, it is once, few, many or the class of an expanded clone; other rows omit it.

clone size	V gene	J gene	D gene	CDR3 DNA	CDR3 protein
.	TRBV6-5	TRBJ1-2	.	TGTGCCAGCGAAGACAGGAACTATGGCTACACCTTC	CASEDRNYGYTF
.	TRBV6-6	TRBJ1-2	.	TGTGCCAGCATTCTAGGGGTTGGGGGGAGTGGCTACACCTTC	CASILGVGGSGYTF
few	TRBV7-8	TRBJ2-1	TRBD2	TGTGCCAGCAGCTTAGCGCGGACTAGCGGGAGTTCGAGCTCCTACAATGAGCAGTTCTTC	CASSLARTSGSSSSYNEQFF
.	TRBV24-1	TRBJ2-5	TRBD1	TGTGCCACCAGTGAGGGGACAGCGCTTTCAGAGACCCAGTACTTC	CATSEGTALSETQYF
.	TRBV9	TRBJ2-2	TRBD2	TGTGCCAGCAGTCTAGCGGTAGCGGGAGGGCCCGGCGGGGAGCTGTTTTTT	CASSLAVAGGPGGELFF
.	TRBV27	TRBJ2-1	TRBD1	TGTGCCAGCAGTCCTCTGACAGGGGGGATTGAGCAGTTCTTC	CASSPLTGGIEQFF
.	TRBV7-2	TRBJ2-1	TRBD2	TGTGCCAGCAGCTTTTTTTCTAGCGGGGTTTACAATGAGCAGTTCTTC	CASSFFSSGVYNEQFF
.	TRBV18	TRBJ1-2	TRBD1	TGTGCCAGCTCAAGACAGGGCGACGGCTACACCTTC	CASSRQGDGYTF
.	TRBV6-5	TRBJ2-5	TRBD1	TGTGCCAGCAGGACAGGGGGCGAAGAGACCCAGTACTTC	CASRTGGEETQYF
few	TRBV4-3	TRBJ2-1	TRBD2	TGCGCCAGCAGCCACGGACTAGCGGGAGATAGCGAGCAGTTCTTC	CASSHGLAGDSEQFF
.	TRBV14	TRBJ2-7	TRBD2	TGTGCCAGCAGCCGAAACATCGGGACTAGCGGAACCTACGAGCAGTACTTC	CASSRNIGTSGTYEQYF
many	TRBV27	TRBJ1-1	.	TGTGCCAGCAGTCCCCAAGGACAGGAAGCTTTCTTT	CASSPQGQEAFF
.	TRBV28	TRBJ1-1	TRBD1	TGTGCCAGCACTCTCGGGACAGCAGCTTTCTTT	CASTLGTAAFF
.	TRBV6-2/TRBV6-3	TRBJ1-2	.	TGTGCCAGCAGTTACGACACGGACAGATCCATTAGAGATGGCTACACCTTC	CASSYDTDRSIRDGYTF
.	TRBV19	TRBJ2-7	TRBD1	TGTGCCAGTAGTATAGGAGGGACAGGATACTCCTACGAGCAGTACTTC	CASSIGGTGYSYEQYF
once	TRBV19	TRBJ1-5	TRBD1	TGTGCCAGTACCTCAGGGGGCATAGGTCAGCCCCAGCATTTT	CASTSGGIGQPQHF
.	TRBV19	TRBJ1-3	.	TGTGCCAGTAGTACAGTCTCGGCAGGAAACACCATATATTTT	CASSTVSAGNTIYF
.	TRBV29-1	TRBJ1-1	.	TGCAGCGTTGGGGTAACGGGGGCAACAGCGACTTTCTTT	CSVGVTGATATFF
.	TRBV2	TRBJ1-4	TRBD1	TGTGCCAGCAGTGAGCGACAGGGCCGAGAAAAACTGTTTTTT	CASSERQGREKLFF
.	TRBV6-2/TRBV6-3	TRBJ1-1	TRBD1	TGTGCCAGCAGTTACTACTTAGATGGGACAGGGCCTGAAGCTTTCTTT	CASSYYLDGTGPEAFF
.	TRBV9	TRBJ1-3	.	TGTGCCAGCAGCGTTGCGGTCGGCTCTGGAAACACCATATATTTT	CASSVAVGSGNTIYF
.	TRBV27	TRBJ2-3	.	TGTGCCAGCAGTTTCAGGGACGGGTCAGATACGCAGTATTTT	CASSFRDGSDTQYF
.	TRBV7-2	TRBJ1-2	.	TGTGCCAGCAGCAAGACAGCTAACTATGGCTACACCTTC	CASSKTANYGYTF
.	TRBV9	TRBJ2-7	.	TGTGCCAGCAGCGACCCGGGCCAAGGGATTCTCTTC	CASSDPGQGILF